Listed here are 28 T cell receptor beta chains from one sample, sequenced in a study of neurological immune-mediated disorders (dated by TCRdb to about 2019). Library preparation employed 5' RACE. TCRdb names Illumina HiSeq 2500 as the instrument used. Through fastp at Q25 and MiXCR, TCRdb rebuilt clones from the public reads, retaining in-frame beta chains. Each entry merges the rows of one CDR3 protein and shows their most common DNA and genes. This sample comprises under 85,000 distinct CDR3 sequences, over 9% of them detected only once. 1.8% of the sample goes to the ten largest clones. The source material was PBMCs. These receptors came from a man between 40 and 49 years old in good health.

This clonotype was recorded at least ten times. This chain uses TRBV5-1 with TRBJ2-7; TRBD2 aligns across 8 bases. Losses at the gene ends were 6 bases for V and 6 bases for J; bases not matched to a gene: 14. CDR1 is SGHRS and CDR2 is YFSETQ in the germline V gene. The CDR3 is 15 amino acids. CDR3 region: CASTSGGLGGSEQYF. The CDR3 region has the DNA TGCGCCAGCACCTCCGGGGGACTAGGCGGGTCCGAGCAGTACTTC. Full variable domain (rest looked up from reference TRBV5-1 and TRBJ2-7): KAGVTQTPRYLIKTRGQQVTLSCSPISGHRSVSWYQQTPGQGLQFLFEYFSETQRNKGNFPGRFSGRQFSNSRSEMNVSTLELGDSALYLCASTSGGLGGSEQYFGPGTRLTVT.

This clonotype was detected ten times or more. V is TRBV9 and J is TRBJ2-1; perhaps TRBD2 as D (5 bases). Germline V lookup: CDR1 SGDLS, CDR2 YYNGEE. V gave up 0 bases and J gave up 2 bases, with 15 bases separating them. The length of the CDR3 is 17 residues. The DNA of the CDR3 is TGTGCCAGCAGCGTAGCAACCGGACTTACTACCTACAATGAGCAGTTCTTC. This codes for CASSVATGLTTYNEQFF.

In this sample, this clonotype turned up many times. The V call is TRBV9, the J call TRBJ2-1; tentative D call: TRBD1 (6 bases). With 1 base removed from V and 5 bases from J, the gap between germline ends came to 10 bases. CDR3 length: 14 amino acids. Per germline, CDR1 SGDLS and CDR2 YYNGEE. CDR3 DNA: TGTGCCAGCAGCGTACAGGGGCTAAACAATGAGCAGTTCTTC. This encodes CASSVQGLNNEQFF.

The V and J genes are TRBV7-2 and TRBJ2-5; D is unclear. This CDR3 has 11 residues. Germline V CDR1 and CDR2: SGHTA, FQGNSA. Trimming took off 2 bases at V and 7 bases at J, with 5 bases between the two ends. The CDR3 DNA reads TGTGCCAGCAGCTTAAAATCGACCCAGTACTTC. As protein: CASSLKSTQYF.

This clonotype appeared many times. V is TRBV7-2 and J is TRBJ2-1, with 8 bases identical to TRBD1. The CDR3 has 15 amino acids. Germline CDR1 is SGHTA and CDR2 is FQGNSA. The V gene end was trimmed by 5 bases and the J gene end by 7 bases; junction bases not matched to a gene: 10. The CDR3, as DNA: TGTGCCAGCAGCCCCCTGGGACAGGTAGTAAATGAGCAGTTCTTC. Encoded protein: CASSPLGQVVNEQFF. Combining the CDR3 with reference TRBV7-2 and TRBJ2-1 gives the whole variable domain GAGVSQSPSNKVTEKGKDVELRCDPISGHTALYWYRQSLGQGLEFLIYFQGNSAPDKSGLPSDRFSAERTGGSVSTLTIQRTQQEDSAVYLCASSPLGQVVNEQFFGPGTRLTVL.

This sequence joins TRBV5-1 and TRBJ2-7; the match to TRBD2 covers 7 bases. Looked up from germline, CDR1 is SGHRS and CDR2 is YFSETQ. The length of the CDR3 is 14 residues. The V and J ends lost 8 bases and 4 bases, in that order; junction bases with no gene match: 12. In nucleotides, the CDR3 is TGCGCCAGAAGCGGCCGGGACTATACTTACGAGCAGTACTTC. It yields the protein CARSGRDYTYEQYF.

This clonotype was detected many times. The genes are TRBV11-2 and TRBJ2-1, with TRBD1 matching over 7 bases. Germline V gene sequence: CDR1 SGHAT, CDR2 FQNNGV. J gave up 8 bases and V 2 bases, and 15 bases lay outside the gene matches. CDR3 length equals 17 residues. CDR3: CASSLPSDRAVIDEQFF. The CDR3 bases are TGTGCCAGCAGCTTACCATCCGACAGGGCCGTAATCGATGAGCAGTTCTTC.

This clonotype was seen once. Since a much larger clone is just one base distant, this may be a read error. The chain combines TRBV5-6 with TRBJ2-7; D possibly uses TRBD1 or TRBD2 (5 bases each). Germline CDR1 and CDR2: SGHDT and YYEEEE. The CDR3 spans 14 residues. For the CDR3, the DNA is TGTGCCAGAAGCTCTCTAGGGACCTCATACGAGCAGTACTTC. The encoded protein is CARSSLGTSYEQYF.

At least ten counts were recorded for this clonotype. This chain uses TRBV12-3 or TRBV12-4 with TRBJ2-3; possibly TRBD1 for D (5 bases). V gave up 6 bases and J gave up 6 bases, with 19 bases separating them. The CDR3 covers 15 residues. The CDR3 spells CASSPGWGSRDTQYF. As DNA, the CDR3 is TGTGCCAGCAGCCCGGGTTGGGGCTCTAGGGATACGCAGTATTTT.

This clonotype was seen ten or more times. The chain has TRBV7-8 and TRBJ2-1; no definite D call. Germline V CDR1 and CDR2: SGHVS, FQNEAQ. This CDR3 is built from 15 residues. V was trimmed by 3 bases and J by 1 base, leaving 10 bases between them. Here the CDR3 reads CASSFGIGSYNEQFF. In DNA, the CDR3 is TGTGCCAGCAGCTTTGGAATAGGTTCCTACAATGAGCAGTTCTTC. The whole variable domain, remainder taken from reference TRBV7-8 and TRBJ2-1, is GAGVSQSPRYKVAKRGQDVALRCDPISGHVSLFWYQQALGQGPEFLTYFQNEAQLDKSGLPSDRFFAERPEGSVSTLKIQRTQQEDSAVYLCASSFGIGSYNEQFFGPGTRLTVL.

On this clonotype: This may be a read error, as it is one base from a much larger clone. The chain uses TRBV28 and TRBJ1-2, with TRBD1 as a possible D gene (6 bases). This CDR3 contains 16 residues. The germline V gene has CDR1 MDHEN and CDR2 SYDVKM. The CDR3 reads CTSSPPRGGRGDGYTF. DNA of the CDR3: TGTACCAGCAGCCCTCCAAGGGGGGGGCGGGGTGATGGCTACACCTTC.

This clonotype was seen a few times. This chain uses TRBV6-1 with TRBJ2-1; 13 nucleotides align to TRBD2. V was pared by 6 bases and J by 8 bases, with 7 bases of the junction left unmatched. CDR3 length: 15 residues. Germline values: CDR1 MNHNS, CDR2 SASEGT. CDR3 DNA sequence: TGTGCCAGCAGCGGCCGGACTAGCGGGAGCCATGAGCAGTTCTTC. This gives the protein CASSGRTSGSHEQFF.

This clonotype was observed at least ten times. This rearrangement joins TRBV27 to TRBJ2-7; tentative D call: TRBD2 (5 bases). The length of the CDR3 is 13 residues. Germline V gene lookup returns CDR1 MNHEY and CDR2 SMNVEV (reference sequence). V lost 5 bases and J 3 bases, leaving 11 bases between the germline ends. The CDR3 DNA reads TGTGCCAGCAGTCCTTGGACTGGCTACGAGCAGTACTTC. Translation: CASSPWTGYEQYF.

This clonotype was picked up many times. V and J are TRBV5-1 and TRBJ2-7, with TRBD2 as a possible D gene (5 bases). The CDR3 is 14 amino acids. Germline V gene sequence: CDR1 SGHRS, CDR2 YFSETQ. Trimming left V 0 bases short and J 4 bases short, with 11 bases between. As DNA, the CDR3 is TGCGCCAGCAGCTTGGGGGCCACGGGGTACGAGCAGTACTTC. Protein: CASSLGATGYEQYF.

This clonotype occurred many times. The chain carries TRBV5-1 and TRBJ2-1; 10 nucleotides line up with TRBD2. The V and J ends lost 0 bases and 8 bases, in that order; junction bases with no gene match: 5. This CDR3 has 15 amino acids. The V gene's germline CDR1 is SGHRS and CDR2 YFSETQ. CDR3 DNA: TGCGCCAGCAGCTTGGCTAGCGGGGGCGCAGATGAGCAGTTCTTC. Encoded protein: CASSLASGGADEQFF.

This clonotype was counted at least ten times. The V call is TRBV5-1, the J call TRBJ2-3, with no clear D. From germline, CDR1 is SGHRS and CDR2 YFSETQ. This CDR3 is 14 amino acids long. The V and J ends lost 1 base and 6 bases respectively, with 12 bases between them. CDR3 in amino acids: CASSLKDLRDTQYF. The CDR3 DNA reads TGCGCCAGCAGCTTGAAAGACTTACGGGATACGCAGTATTTT.

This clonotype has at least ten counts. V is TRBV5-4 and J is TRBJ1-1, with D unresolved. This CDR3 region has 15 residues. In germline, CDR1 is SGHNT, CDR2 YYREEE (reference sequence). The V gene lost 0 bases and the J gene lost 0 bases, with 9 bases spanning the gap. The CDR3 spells CASSLGSAMNTEAFF. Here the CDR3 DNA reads TGTGCCAGCAGCTTGGGCAGCGCCATGAACACTGAAGCTTTCTTT.

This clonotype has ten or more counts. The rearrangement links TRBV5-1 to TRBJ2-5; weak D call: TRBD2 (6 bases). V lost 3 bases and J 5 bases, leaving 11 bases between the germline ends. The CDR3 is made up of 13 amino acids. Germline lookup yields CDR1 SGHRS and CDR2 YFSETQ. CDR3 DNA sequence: TGCGCCAGCAGCTGGAGGGGCGATGAGACCCAGTACTTC. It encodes CASSWRGDETQYF.

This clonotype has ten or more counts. The CDR3 spells CAWSHSGYTGELFF. CDR3 nucleotides: TGTGCCTGGAGCCATTCCGGTTACACCGGGGAGCTGTTTTTT. V and J are TRBV30 and TRBJ2-2; D is unclear. V lost 3 bases, J lost 3 bases, and 11 bases lay in between. The CDR3 contains 14 residues. From germline, CDR1 is GTSNPN and CDR2 SVGIG (reference sequence).

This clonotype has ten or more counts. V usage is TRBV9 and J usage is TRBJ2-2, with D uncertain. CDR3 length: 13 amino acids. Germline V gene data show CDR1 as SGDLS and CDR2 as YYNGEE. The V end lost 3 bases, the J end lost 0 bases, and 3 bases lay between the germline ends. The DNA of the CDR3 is TGTGCCAGCAGCGCCCCGAACACCGGGGAGCTGTTTTTT. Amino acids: CASSAPNTGELFF.

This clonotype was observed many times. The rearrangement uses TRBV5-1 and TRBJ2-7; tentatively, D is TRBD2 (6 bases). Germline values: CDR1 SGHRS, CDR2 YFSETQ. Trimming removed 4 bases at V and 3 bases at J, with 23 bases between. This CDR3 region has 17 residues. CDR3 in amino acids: CASSPAPPGDWSYEQYF. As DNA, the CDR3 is TGCGCCAGCAGCCCTGCACCCCCGGGGGATTGGAGCTACGAGCAGTACTTC. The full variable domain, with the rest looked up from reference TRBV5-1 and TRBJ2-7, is KAGVTQTPRYLIKTRGQQVTLSCSPISGHRSVSWYQQTPGQGLQFLFEYFSETQRNKGNFPGRFSGRQFSNSRSEMNVSTLELGDSALYLCASSPAPPGDWSYEQYFGPGTRLTVT.

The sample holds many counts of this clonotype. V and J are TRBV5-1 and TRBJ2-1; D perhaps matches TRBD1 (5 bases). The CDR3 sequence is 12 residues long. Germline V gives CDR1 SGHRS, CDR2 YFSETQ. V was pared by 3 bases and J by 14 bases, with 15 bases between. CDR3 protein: CASSSGVTGKFF. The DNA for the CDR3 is TGCGCCAGCAGCTCCGGTGTTACAGGCAAGTTCTTC.

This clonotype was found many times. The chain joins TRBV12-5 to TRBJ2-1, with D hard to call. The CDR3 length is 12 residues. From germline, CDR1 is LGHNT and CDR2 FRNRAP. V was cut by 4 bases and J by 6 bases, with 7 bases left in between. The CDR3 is CASGWERNEQFF. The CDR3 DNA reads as TGTGCTAGTGGTTGGGAACGCAATGAGCAGTTCTTC.

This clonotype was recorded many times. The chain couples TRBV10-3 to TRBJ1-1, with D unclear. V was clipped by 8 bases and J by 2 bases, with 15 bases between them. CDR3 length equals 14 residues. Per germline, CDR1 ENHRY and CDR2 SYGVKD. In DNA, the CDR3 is TGTGCCATCTTTGAACCGTCAGTCAACACTGAAGCTTTCTTT. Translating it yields CAIFEPSVNTEAFF.

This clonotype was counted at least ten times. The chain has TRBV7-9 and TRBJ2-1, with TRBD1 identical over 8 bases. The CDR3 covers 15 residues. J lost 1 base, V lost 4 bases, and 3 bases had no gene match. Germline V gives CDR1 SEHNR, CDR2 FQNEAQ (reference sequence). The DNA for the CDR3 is TGTGCCAGCAGCTCCGACAGGGGATCCTACAATGAGCAGTTCTTC. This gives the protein CASSSDRGSYNEQFF.

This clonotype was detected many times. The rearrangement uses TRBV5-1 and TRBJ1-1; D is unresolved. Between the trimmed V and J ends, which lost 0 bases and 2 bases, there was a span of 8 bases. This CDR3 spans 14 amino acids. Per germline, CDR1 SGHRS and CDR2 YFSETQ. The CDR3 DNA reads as TGCGCCAGCAGCTTGGAACAGTCAAACACTGAAGCTTTCTTT. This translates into CASSLEQSNTEAFF.

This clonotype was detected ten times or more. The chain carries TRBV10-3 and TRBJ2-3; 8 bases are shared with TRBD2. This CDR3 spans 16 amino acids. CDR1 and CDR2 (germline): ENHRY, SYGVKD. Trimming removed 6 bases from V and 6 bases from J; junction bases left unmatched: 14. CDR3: CAISRDSAGGRDTQYF. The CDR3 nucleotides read TGTGCCATCAGCCGGGACTCCGCGGGAGGCAGGGATACGCAGTATTTT.

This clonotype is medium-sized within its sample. The CDR3 loop reads CASSYSAGGSYEQYF. CDR3 DNA: TGCGCCAGCAGCTACTCAGCGGGAGGATCCTACGAGCAGTACTTC. The V and J genes are TRBV5-1 and TRBJ2-7; 9 positions match TRBD2. V lost 3 bases and J lost 1; bases outside the gene matches: 5. The CDR3 runs to 15 residues. Germline V gives CDR1 SGHRS, CDR2 YFSETQ.